This T cell receptor beta chain was captured in a study of vaccination and CD4 T cells after COVID-19. Study conclusions and caveats: Convalescent patients had a median about 86% of post-vaccine SARS-CoV-2-reactive clones that were detected only after vaccination, not before it. Convalescent patients had 304 of 307 vaccine-specific clones showing spike mono-reactivity.

V was trimmed by 1 base and J by 1 base, leaving 7 bases between them. Germline values: CDR1 SGHVS, CDR2 FQNEAQ. CDR3 size: 14 residues. TCRdb fed the PCR reads into MiXCR, producing one record per CDR3 protein. The data show tens of thousands of distinct CDR3 sequences, about 60% seen once. Comment on this clonotype: Its target is not known.

The input for sequencing was CD4+ T cells from blood, taken before SARS-CoV-2 vaccination. This clonotype was sampled from a human donor who had recovered from COVID-19. The rearrangement joins TRBV7-8 to TRBJ1-1, with unresolved D. CDR3: CASSLVIQNTEAFF. CDR3 in DNA: TGTGCCAGCAGCTTAGTAATACAGAACACTGAAGCTTTCTTT.